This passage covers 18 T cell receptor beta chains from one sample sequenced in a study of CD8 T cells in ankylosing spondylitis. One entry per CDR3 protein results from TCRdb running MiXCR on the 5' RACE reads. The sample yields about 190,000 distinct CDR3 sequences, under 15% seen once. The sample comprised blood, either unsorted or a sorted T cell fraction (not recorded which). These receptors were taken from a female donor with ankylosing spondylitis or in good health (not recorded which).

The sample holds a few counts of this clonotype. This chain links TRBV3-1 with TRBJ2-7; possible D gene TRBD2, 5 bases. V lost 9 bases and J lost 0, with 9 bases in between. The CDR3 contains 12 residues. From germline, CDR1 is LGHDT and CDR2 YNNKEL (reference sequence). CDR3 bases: TGTGCCAGTGAGGGCTACTCCTACGAGCAGTACTTC. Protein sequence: CASEGYSYEQYF.

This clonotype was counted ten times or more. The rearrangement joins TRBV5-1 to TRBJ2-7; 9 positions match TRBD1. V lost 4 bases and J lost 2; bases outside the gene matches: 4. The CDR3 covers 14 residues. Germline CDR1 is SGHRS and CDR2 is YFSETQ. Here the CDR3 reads CASSIDRGAYEQYF. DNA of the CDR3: TGCGCCAGCAGCATAGACAGGGGGGCCTACGAGCAGTACTTC. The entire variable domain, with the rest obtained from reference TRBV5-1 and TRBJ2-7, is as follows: KAGVTQTPRYLIKTRGQQVTLSCSPISGHRSVSWYQQTPGQGLQFLFEYFSETQRNKGNFPGRFSGRQFSNSRSEMNVSTLELGDSALYLCASSIDRGAYEQYFGPGTRLTVT.

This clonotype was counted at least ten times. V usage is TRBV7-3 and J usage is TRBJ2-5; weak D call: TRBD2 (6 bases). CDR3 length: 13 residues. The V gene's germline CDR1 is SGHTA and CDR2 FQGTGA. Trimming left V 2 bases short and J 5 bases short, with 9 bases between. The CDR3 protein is CASSLSGGETQYF. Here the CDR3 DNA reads TGTGCCAGCAGCTTATCAGGAGGGGAGACCCAGTACTTC.

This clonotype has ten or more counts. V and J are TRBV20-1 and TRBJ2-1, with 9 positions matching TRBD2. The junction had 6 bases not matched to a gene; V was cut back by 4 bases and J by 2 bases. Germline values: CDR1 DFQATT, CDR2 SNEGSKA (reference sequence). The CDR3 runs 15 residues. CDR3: CSATPGTSPYNEQFF. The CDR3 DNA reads TGCAGTGCTACTCCCGGGACTAGCCCCTACAATGAGCAGTTCTTC.

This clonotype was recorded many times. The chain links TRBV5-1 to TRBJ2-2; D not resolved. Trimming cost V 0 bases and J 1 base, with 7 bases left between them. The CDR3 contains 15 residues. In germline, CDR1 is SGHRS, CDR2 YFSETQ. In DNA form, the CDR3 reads TGCGCCAGCAGCTTGGATATAGGGAACACCGGGGAGCTGTTTTTT. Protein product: CASSLDIGNTGELFF.

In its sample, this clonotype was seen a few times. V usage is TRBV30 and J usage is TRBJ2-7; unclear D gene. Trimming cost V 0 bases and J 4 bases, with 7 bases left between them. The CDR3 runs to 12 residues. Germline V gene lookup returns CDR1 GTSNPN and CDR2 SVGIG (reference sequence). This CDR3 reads CAWSVYVYEQYF. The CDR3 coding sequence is TGTGCCTGGAGTGTTTATGTATACGAGCAGTACTTC.

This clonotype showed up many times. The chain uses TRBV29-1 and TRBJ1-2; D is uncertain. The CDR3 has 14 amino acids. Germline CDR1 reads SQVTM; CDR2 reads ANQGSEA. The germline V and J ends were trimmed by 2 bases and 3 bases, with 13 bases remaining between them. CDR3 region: CSVETGESHYGYTF. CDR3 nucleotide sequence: TGCAGCGTTGAAACGGGTGAATCCCACTATGGCTACACCTTC.

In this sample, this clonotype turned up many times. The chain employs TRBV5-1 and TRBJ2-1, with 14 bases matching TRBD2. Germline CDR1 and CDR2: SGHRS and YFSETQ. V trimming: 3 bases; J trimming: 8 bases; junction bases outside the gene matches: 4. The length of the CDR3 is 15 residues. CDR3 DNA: TGCGCCAGCAGCTCGCCGGGACTAGCGGGAGATGAGCAGTTCTTC. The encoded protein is CASSSPGLAGDEQFF.

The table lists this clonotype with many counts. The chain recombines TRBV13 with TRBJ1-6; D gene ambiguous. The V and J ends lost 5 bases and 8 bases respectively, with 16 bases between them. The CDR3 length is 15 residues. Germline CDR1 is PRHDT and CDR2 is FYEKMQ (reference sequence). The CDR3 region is CASSVSPDPDSPLHF. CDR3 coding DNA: TGTGCCAGCAGCGTCTCCCCCGACCCCGATTCACCCCTCCACTTT.

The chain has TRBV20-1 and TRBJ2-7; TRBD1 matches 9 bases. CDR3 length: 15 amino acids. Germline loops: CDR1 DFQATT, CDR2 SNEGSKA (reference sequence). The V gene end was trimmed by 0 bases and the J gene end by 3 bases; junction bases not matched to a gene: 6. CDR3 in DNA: TGCAGTGCTAGAGATCCGGGACAGGGTGGCTACGAGCAGTACTTC. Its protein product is CSARDPGQGGYEQYF.

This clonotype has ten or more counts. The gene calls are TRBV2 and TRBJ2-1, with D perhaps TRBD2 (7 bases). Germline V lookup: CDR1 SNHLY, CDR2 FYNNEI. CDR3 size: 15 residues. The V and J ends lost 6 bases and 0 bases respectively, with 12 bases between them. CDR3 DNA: TGTGCCAGCAGCAAGGGGGGGGGCTCCTACAATGAGCAGTTCTTC. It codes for CASSKGGGSYNEQFF.

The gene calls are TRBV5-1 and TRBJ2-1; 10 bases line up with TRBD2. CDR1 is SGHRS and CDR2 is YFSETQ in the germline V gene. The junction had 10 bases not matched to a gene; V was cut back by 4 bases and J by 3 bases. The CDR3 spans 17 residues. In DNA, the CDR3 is TGCGCCAGCAGCCCCCGGAAGGTAGCGGGAGGCTACAATGAGCAGTTCTTC. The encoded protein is CASSPRKVAGGYNEQFF.

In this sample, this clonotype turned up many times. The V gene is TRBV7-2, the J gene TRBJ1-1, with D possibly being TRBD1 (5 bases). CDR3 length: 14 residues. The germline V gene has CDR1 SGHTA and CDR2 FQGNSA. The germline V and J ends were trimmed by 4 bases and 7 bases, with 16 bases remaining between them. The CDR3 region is CASSSSITGLEAFF. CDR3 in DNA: TGTGCCAGCAGCTCATCGATAACGGGACTTGAAGCTTTCTTT.

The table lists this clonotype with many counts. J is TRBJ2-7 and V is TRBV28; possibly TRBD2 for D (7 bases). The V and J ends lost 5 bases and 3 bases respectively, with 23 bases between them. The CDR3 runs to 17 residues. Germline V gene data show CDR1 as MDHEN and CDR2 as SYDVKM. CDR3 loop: CASSPGRGRVTNYEQYF. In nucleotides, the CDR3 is TGTGCCAGCAGTCCAGGAAGGGGGAGGGTTACAAACTACGAGCAGTACTTC.

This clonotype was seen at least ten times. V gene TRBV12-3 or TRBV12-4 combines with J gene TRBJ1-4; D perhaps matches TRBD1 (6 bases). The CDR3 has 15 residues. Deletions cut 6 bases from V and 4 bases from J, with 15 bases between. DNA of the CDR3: TGTGCCAGCAGACTAGAGGGGACAAATAATGAAAAACTGTTTTTT. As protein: CASRLEGTNNEKLFF.

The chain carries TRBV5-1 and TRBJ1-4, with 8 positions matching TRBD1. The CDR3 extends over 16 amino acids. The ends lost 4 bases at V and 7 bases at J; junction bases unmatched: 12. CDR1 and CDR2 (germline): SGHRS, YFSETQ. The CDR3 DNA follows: TGCGCCAGCAGCGGCACCTCCGGGACAGGCTTTGAAAAACTGTTTTTT. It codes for CASSGTSGTGFEKLFF.

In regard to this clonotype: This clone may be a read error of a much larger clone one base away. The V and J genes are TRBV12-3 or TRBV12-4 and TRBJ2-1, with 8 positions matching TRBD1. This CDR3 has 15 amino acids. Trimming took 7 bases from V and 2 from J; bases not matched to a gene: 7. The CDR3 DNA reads TGTGCCAGCAATCCGGGACAGGCCCCCTACAATGAGCAGTTCTTC. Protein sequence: CASNPGQAPYNEQFF.

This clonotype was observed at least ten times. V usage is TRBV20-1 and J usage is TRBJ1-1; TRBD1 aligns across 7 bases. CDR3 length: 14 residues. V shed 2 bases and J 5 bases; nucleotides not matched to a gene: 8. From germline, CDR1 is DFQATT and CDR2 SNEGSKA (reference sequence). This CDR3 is CSARRQGGWTEAFF. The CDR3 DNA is TGCAGTGCTAGACGACAGGGAGGGTGGACTGAAGCTTTCTTT.